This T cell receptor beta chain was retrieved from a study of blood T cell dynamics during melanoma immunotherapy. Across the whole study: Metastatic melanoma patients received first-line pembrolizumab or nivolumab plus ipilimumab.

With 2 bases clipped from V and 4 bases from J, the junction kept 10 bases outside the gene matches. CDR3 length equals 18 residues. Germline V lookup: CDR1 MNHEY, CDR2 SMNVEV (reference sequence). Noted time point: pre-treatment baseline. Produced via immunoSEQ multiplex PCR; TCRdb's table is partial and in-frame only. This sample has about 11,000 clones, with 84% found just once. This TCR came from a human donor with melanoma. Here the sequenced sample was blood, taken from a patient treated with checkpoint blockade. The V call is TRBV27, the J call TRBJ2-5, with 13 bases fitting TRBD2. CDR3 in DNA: TGTGCCAGCAGTTTACGACTAGCGGGGGGCGCTCGCGTAGAGACCCAGTACTTC. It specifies CASSLRLAGGARVETQYF.